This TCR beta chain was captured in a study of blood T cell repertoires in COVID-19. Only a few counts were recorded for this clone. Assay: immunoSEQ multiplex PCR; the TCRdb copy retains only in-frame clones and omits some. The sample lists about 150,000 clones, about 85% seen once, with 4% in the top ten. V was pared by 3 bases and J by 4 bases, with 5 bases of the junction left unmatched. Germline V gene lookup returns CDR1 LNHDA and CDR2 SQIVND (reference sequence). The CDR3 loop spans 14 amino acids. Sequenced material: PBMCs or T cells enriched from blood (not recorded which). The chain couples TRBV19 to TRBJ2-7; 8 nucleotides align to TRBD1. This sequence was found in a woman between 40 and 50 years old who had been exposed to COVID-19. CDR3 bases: TGTGCCAGTAGTATTCCGGGACAGGCGTACGAGCAGTACTTC. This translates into CASSIPGQAYEQYF.